This TCR beta chain was obtained from a study of blood T cell repertoires in COVID-19. Study overall: The analysed material was cDNA or gDNA that came from T cells, B-cell-depleted T cells, or PBMCs.

Sequenced by immunoSEQ multiplex PCR; TCRdb stores in-frame clones only, minus some. This sample has more than 250,000 clones; around four fifths occur once, and the top ten carry about 1.2%. The CDR3 has 15 residues. In germline, CDR1 is SGHNT, CDR2 YYREEE (reference sequence). V lost 3 bases to trimming and J lost 0 bases; unmatched junction nucleotides: 5. The TCR comes from a woman aged 50 to 65 with acute or convalescent COVID-19. The V gene is TRBV5-4, the J gene TRBJ1-1; the match to TRBD1 covers 7 bases. The specimen sequenced was peripheral blood. For the CDR3, the DNA is TGTGCCAGCAGCTGGGACAGTTTGATGAACACTGAAGCTTTCTTT. This codes for CASSWDSLMNTEAFF.